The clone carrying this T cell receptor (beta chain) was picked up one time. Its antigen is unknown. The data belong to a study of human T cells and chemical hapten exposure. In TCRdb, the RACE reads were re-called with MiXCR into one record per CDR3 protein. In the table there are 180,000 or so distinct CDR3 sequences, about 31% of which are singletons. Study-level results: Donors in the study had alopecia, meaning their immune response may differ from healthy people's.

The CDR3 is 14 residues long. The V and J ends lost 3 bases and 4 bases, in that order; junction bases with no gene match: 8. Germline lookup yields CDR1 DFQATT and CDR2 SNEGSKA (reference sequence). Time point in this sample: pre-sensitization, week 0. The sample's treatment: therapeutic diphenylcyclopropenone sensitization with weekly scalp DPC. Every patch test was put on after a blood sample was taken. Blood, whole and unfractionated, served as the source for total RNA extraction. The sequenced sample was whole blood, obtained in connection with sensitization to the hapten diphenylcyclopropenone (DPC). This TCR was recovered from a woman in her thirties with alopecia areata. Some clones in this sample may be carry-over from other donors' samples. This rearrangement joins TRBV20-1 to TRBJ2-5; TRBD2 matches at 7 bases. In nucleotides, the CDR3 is TGCAGTGCTAGGGATGTAGCGGGCCCAGAGACCCAGTACTTC. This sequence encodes CSARDVAGPETQYF.